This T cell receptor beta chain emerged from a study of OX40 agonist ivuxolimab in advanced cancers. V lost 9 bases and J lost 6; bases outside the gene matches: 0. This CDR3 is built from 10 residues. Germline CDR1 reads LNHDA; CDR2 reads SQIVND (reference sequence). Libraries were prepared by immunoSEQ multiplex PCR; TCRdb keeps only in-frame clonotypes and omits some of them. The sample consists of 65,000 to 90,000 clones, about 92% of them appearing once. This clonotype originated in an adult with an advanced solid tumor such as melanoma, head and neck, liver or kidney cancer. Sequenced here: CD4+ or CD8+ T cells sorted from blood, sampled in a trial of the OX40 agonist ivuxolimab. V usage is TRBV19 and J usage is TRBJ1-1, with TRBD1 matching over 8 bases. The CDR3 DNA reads TGTGCCAGCAGGGGGCCTGAAGCTTTCTTT. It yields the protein CASRGPEAFF.